This T cell receptor (beta chain) was sequenced during a study of PD-L1 blockade in urothelial cancer. Using immunoSEQ multiplex PCR, the repertoire was profiled, and TCRdb retains in-frame clones only, with some absent. The table shows 95,000 to 100,000 clones, with around 86% occurring only once. Indicated time point: pretreatment peripheral blood. Between 1 and 8 samples per patient were obtained, pretreatment and on-treatment. This TCR was sampled from a man in his 60s with urothelial cancer. The material sequenced was PBMCs, taken around atezolizumab (anti-PD-L1) treatment.

The CDR3 sequence: CASSSRGTGKETQYF. CDR3 DNA: TGCGCCAGCAGCTCTCGAGGGACAGGGAAAGAGACCCAGTACTTC. The V gene is TRBV5-1, the J gene TRBJ2-5; 9 bases map to TRBD1. The length of the CDR3 is 15 residues. The trim removed 3 bases at V and 3 bases at J, leaving 6 bases unmatched. The V gene's germline CDR1 is SGHRS and CDR2 YFSETQ.